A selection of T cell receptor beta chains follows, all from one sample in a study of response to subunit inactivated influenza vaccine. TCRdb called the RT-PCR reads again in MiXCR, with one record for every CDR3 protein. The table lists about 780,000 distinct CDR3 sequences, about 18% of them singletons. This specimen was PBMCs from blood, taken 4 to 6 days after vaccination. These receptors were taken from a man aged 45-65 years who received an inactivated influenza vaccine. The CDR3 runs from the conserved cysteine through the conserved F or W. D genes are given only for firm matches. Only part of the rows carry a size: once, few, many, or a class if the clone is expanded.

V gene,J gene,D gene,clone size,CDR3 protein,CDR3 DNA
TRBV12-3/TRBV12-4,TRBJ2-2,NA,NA,CASSHRELNTGELFF,TGTGCCAGCAGCCACAGGGAACTGAACACCGGGGAGCTGTTTTTT
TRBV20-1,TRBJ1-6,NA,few,CSAMTATFYNSPLHF,TGCAGTGCAATGACAGCTACCTTCTATAATTCACCCCTCCACTTT
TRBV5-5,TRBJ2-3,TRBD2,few,CASSSVAGPTDTQYF,TGTGCCAGCAGCTCCGTAGCGGGGCCCACAGATACGCAGTATTTT
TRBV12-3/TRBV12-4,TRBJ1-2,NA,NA,CASREGGGGGYTF,TGTGCCAGCAGGGAGGGGGGCGGCGGTGGCTACACCTTC
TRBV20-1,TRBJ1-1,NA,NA,CSAYGPLNTEAFF,TGCAGTGCTTACGGGCCTCTGAACACTGAAGCTTTCTTT
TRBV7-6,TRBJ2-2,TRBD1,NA,CASSSLIASPGQGQAGELFF,TGTGCCAGCAGCTCGTTAATAGCGTCACCGGGACAGGGGCAGGCCGGGGAGCTGTTTTTT
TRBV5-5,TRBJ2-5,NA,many,CASSFIRHTNRETQYF,TGTGCCAGCAGCTTTATCCGCCATACTAATCGGGAGACCCAGTACTTC
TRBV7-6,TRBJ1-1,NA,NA,CASSLGPQNTEAFF,TGTGCCAGCAGCTTGGGACCGCAGAACACTGAAGCTTTCTTT
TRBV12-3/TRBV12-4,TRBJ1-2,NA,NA,CASSLGAGHNYGYTF,TGTGCCAGCAGTTTAGGGGCAGGGCACAACTATGGCTACACCTTC
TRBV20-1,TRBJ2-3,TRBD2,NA,CSARDPRLAGTTDTQYF,TGCAGTGCTAGAGACCCCCGGCTAGCGGGAACCACAGATACGCAGTATTTT
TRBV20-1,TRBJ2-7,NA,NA,CSARDIPEQYF,TGCAGTGCTAGAGATATACCGGAGCAGTACTTC
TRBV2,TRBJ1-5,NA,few,CASSEAMNQPQHF,TGTGCCAGCAGTGAAGCCATGAATCAGCCCCAGCATTTT
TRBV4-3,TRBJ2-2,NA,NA,CASSQNPGVPAGELFF,TGCGCCAGCAGCCAAAATCCAGGGGTACCCGCCGGGGAGCTGTTTTTT
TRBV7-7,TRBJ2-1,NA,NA,CASSLGTSFHEQFF,TGTGCCAGCAGCTTAGGTACTAGCTTCCATGAGCAGTTCTTC
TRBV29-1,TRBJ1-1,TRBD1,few,CSVAGGRDTEAFF,TGCAGCGTTGCAGGGGGCCGGGACACTGAAGCTTTCTTT
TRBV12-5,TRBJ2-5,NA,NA,CASARAIQETQYF,TGTGCTAGTGCCAGGGCGATCCAAGAGACCCAGTACTTC
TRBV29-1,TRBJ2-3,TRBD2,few,CSVGMTSGGDTQYF,TGCAGCGTTGGAATGACTAGCGGGGGGGATACGCAGTATTTT
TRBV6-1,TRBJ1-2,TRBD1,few,CASRGQGLNRYTF,TGTGCCAGCAGGGGACAGGGCCTAAATCGCTACACCTTC
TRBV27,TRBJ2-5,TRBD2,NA,CASSGTSGLSQETQYF,TGTGCCAGCAGTGGGACTAGCGGGCTGAGCCAAGAGACCCAGTACTTC
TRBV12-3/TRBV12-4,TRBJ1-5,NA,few,CASSLGIGGNQPQHF,TGTGCCAGCAGTTTAGGTATAGGGGGGAATCAGCCCCAGCATTTT
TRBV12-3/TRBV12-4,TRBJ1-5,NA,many,CASSIRENQPQHF,TGTGCCAGCAGTATAAGGGAAAATCAGCCCCAGCATTTT
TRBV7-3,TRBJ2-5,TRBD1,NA,CASSLALAGGTQYF,TGTGCCAGCAGCTTAGCGCTGGCAGGGGGGACCCAGTACTTC
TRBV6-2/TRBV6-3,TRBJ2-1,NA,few,CASSYTGPQGYNEQFF,TGTGCCAGCAGTTATACAGGCCCCCAAGGATACAATGAGCAGTTCTTC
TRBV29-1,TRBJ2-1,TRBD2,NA,CSVDSGDNEQFF,TGCAGCGTTGATAGCGGGGACAATGAGCAGTTCTTC
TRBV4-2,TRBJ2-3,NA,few,CASSQLESDTQYF,TGTGCCAGCAGCCAGTTGGAATCAGATACGCAGTATTTT
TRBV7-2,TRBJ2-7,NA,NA,CASSRPPGTLSYEQYF,TGTGCCAGCAGCCGACCTCCCGGGACGCTATCCTACGAGCAGTACTTC
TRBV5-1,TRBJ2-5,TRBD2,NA,CASRILTGTSSSYQETQYF,TGCGCCAGCAGAATTCTCACCGGGACTAGCAGCTCGTACCAAGAGACCCAGTACTTC
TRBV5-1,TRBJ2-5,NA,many,CASSLVIGTTQETQYF,TGCGCCAGCAGCTTGGTGATCGGGACGACCCAAGAGACCCAGTACTTC
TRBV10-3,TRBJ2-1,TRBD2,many,CAISGPGLAGVDEQFF,TGTGCCATCAGTGGACCTGGACTAGCGGGAGTCGATGAGCAGTTCTTC
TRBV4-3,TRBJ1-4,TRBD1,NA,CASSQNTGTGAKLFF,TGCGCCAGCAGCCAAAACACCGGGACAGGGGCAAAACTGTTTTTT
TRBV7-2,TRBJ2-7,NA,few,CASSLAGSSEQYF,TGTGCCAGCAGCTTAGCGGGGAGCTCCGAGCAGTACTTC
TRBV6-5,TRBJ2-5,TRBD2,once,CASSYSTSGRVGETQYF,TGTGCCAGCAGTTACTCGACTAGCGGGAGGGTTGGGGAGACCCAGTACTTC
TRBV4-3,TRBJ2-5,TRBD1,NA,CASSPFRGQGIGKTQYF,TGCGCCAGCAGCCCGTTTAGGGGACAGGGAATTGGAAAGACCCAGTACTTC
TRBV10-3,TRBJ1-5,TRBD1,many,CAISDRGSNQPQHF,TGTGCCATCAGTGACAGGGGGAGCAATCAGCCCCAGCATTTT
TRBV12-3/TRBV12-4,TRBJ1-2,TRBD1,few,CASSSRDRRAYGYTF,TGTGCCAGCAGTTCTCGGGACAGGCGCGCCTATGGCTACACCTTC
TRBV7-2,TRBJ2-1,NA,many,CASSSQGGSYNEQFF,TGCGCCAGCAGCTCACAGGGTGGGTCCTACAATGAGCAGTTCTTC
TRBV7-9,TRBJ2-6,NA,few,CASSLMSGYSGANVLTF,TGTGCCAGCAGCTTAATGTCCGGCTACTCTGGGGCCAACGTCCTGACTTTC
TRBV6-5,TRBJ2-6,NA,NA,CASSYSRKLAGANVLTF,TGTGCCAGCAGTTACTCACGAAAACTGGCCGGGGCCAACGTCCTGACTTTC
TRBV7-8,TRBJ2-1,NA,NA,CASSLTFSAGTHEQFF,TGTGCCAGCAGCTTAACCTTCTCCGCAGGGACGCATGAGCAGTTCTTC
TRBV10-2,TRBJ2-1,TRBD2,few,CASRDGAGGNEQFF,TGCGCCAGCAGGGACGGAGCGGGGGGCAATGAGCAGTTCTTC
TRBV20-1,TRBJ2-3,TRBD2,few,CSPREGQTDTQYF,TGCAGCCCAAGGGAGGGCCAGACAGATACGCAGTATTTT
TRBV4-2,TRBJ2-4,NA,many,CASSLGENIQYF,TGTGCCAGCAGCCTGGGTGAAAACATTCAGTACTTC
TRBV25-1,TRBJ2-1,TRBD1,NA,CASSELGGAGTYNEQFF,TGTGCCAGCAGTGAGTTAGGGGGCGCCGGGACCTACAATGAGCAGTTCTTC
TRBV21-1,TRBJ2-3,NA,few,CASSKGEICTDTQYF,TGTGCCAGCAGCAAAGGAGAGATTTGCACAGATACGCAGTATTTT
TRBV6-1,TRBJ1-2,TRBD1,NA,CASSGGTVAHMGYTF,TGTGCCAGCAGTGGAGGGACAGTGGCCCATATGGGCTACACCTTC
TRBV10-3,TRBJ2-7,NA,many,CAISGDGYEQYF,TGTGCCATCAGTGGGGACGGTTACGAGCAGTACTTC
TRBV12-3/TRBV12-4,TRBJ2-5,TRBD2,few,CASSPGTSQRGTQYF,TGTGCCAGCAGCCCCGGGACTAGTCAACGAGGGACCCAGTACTTC
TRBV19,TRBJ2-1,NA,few,CASSIWGQLNEQFF,TGTGCCAGTAGTATATGGGGGCAACTCAATGAGCAGTTCTTC
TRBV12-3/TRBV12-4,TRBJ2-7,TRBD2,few,CASSFEAGPTYEQYF,TGTGCCAGCAGTTTCGAAGCGGGACCCACCTACGAGCAGTACTTC
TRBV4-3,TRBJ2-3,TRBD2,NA,CASSQEGGLAGWDTQYF,TGCGCCAGCAGCCAAGAAGGTGGGCTAGCGGGTTGGGATACGCAGTATTTT
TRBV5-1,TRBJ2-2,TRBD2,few,CASSATSVNTGELFF,TGCGCCAGCAGTGCGACTAGCGTTAACACCGGGGAGCTGTTTTTT
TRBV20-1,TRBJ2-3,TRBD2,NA,CSFTPAGGADTQYF,TGCAGTTTCACCCCCGCCGGGGGGGCGGATACGCAGTATTTT
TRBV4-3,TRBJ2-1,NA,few,CASSQELRNEQFF,TGCGCCAGCAGCCAAGAATTAAGGAATGAGCAGTTCTTC
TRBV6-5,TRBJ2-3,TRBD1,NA,CASSPGTGLYF,TGTGCCAGCAGCCCCGGGACAGGGCTGTATTTT
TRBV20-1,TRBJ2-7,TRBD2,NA,CSAPYGGGRSGEQYF,TGCAGTGCTCCTTATGGGGGCGGGAGGTCTGGCGAGCAGTACTTC
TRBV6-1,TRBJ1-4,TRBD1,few,CASRPPGTGGGEKLFF,TGTGCCAGCAGGCCTCCGGGGACAGGAGGCGGGGAAAAACTGTTTTTT
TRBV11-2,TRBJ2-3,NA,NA,CASSLGLGGMVRGDTQYF,TGTGCCAGCAGCTTAGGTCTCGGGGGAATGGTCCGGGGAGATACGCAGTATTTT
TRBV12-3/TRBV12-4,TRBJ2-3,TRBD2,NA,CASMASGGANTQYF,TGTGCCAGCATGGCTAGCGGGGGGGCAAATACGCAGTATTTT